Following are 15 T cell receptor beta chains from one sample sequenced in a study of siplizumab effects on memory and regulatory T cells. The repertoire was sequenced with immunoSEQ multiplex PCR; TCRdb's copy has only in-frame clones and lacks some. This repertoire shows 65,000 to 70,000 clones, over 75% found once; its top ten account for over 1.5%. Sequencing was done on a sample of Tregs sorted from blood. These receptor sequences come from a human donor in good health.

The CDR3 here is CASQRTSARYEQYF. CDR3 DNA sequence: TGTGCCTCCCAGCGGACTAGCGCCCGCTACGAGCAGTACTTC. The chain joins TRBV6-6 to TRBJ2-7, with TRBD2 identical over 9 bases. Trimming at V came to 11 bases and at J to 3 bases, leaving 11 bases not matched to a gene. Germline values: CDR1 MNHNY, CDR2 SVGAGI (reference sequence). CDR3 length: 14 residues.

Only a few counts were recorded for this clone. The chain recombines TRBV28 with TRBJ2-7, with 13 nucleotides matching TRBD2. The CDR3 runs to 15 residues. CDR1 and CDR2 (germline): MDHEN, SYDVKM. Trimming took 6 bases from V and 2 from J; bases not matched to a gene: 4. This chain's CDR3 is CASREGLAGAYEQYF. CDR3 nucleotides: TGTGCCAGCAGGGAAGGACTAGCGGGAGCCTACGAGCAGTACTTC.

The chain links TRBV7-2 to TRBJ2-7; D might be TRBD1 (5 bases). This CDR3 spans 15 amino acids. Germline V gene sequence: CDR1 SGHTA, CDR2 FQGNSA. The V end was cut by 1 base, the J end by 0 bases, with 10 bases between. CDR3 in amino acids: CASSLGTQRSYEQYF. The CDR3, as DNA: TGTGCCAGCAGCTTAGGGACACAGCGCTCCTACGAGCAGTACTTC.

This sequence joins TRBV28 and TRBJ2-2, with D possibly TRBD2 on 5 matching bases. This CDR3 has 15 amino acids. The V end lost 6 bases, the J end lost 3 bases, and 14 bases lay between the germline ends. Germline V gene data show CDR1 as MDHEN and CDR2 as SYDVKM. CDR3 DNA sequence: TGTGCCAGCAGGTATACCCGGGGATACACCGGGGAGCTGTTTTTT. Protein sequence: CASRYTRGYTGELFF.

This clone was seen just once. The chain links TRBV6-1 to TRBJ2-5; D might be TRBD2 (6 bases). Trimming left V 7 bases short and J 7 bases short, with 10 bases between. The CDR3 is made up of 11 amino acids. The germline V gene has CDR1 MNHNS and CDR2 SASEGT. CDR3 DNA sequence: TGTGCCAGCACCCTGGGGGGGACCCAGTACTTC. This codes for CASTLGGTQYF.

This chain links TRBV7-2 with TRBJ2-1; perhaps TRBD2 as D (6 bases). This CDR3 comprises 13 residues. CDR1 SGHTA and CDR2 FQGNSA come from the germline V gene. Trimming took 3 bases from V and 9 from J, leaving 12 bases between them. CDR3 nucleotides: TGTGCCAGCAGCTTTCCTGCGACTAGTGAGCAGTTCTTC. This encodes CASSFPATSEQFF.

CDR3 in DNA: TGTGCCATCAAAAAGGACGGCTTTTGGCCCCAGCATTTT. Protein: CAIKKDGFWPQHF. The chain combines TRBV10-3 with TRBJ1-5, with no clear D. There are 13 residues in the CDR3. V was shortened by 7 bases and J by 9 bases, with 16 bases between the two germline ends. Germline lookup yields CDR1 ENHRY and CDR2 SYGVKD.

The rearrangement uses TRBV6-5 and TRBJ2-1, with 8 bases aligning to TRBD2. V gave up 2 bases and J gave up 7 bases; unmatched junction bases: 10. CDR1 is MNHEY, CDR2 SVGAGI, per germline. The CDR3 loop spans 16 amino acids. The DNA for the CDR3 is TGTGCCAGCAGTTACATTACTAGCGGTAGCCCGAATGAGCAGTTCTTC. Translated: CASSYITSGSPNEQFF.

The chain has TRBV6-5 and TRBJ2-1, with 7 nucleotides matching TRBD2. J gave up 4 bases and V 6 bases, and 3 bases lay outside the gene matches. Germline CDR1 reads MNHEY; CDR2 reads SVGAGI. CDR3 length: 13 amino acids. In nucleotides, the CDR3 is TGTGCCAGCAGCCGGACTAGTTACAATGAGCAGTTCTTC. Translated, it gives CASSRTSYNEQFF.

In its sample, this clone was seen once. The V gene is TRBV13, the J gene TRBJ1-4; D uncertain. Germline loops: CDR1 PRHDT, CDR2 FYEKMQ (reference sequence). The CDR3 spans 16 residues. V was cut by 2 bases and J by 1 base, with 11 bases left in between. In nucleotides, the CDR3 is TGTGCCAGCAGCTTAAACATAGGCGGAACTAATGAAAAACTGTTTTTT. The encoded protein is CASSLNIGGTNEKLFF.

This chain joins TRBV5-1 and TRBJ2-3, with 12 bases identical to TRBD2. CDR1 is SGHRS, CDR2 YFSETQ, per germline. J lost 4 bases, V lost 4 bases, and 4 bases had no gene match. The CDR3 is 15 amino acids. DNA of the CDR3: TGCGCCAGCAGCCCGGGACTAGCGGGCGCAGATACGCAGTATTTT. Encoded protein: CASSPGLAGADTQYF.

The chain has TRBV5-6 and TRBJ1-3; no clear D gene. The germline gives CDR1 SGHDT, CDR2 YYEEEE. Trimming removed 4 bases at V and 2 bases at J, with 10 bases between. This CDR3 is built from 14 residues. The CDR3, as DNA: TGTGCCAGCAGCGTGAGACCTGCTGGAAACACCATATATTTT. This encodes CASSVRPAGNTIYF.

The chain combines TRBV5-8 with TRBJ2-2; 7 bases line up with TRBD1. Germline CDR1 and CDR2: SGHTS and YDEGEE. This CDR3 comprises 18 residues. The J segment lost 0 bases and the V segment lost 5 bases, leaving 13 bases of the junction unmatched. DNA for the CDR3: TGTGCCAGCAGGTTTTACCTGGGGACAGCTTCGAACACCGGGGAGCTGTTTTTT. This translates into CASRFYLGTASNTGELFF.

The rearrangement uses TRBV19 and TRBJ2-3, with 9 bases lining up with TRBD1. Per germline, CDR1 LNHDA and CDR2 SQIVND (reference sequence). The CDR3 sequence is 15 residues long. With 6 bases clipped from V and 1 base from J, the junction kept 5 bases outside the gene matches. CDR3 nucleotide sequence: TGTGCCAGTAGATCATGGACAGGGGGCACAGATACGCAGTATTTT. Its translation is CASRSWTGGTDTQYF.

The chain joins TRBV7-9 to TRBJ1-1; D not resolved. The V end was cut by 5 bases, the J end by 7 bases, with 14 bases between. The CDR3 totals 13 residues. In germline, CDR1 is SEHNR, CDR2 FQNEAQ (reference sequence). CDR3 sequence (DNA): TGTGCCAGCAGCCCGCCGAACTGGAGTGAAGCTTTCTTT. This codes for CASSPPNWSEAFF.